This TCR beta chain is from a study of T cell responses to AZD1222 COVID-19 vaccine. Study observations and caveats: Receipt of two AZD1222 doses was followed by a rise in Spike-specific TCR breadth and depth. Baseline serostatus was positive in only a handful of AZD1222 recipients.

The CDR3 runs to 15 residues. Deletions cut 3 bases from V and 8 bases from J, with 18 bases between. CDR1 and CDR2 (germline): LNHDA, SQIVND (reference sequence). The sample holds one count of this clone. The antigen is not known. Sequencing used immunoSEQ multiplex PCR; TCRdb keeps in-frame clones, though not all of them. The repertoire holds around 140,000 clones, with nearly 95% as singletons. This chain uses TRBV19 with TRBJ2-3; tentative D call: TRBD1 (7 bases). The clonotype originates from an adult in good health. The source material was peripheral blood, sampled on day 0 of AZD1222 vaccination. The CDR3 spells CASSIQFGQGGTQYF. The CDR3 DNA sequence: TGTGCCAGTAGTATTCAGTTTGGGCAGGGGGGTACGCAGTATTTT. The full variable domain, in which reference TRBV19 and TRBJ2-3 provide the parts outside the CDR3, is DGGITQSPKYLFRKEGQNVTLSCEQNLNHDAMYWYRQDPGQGLRLIYYSQIVNDFQKGDIAEGYSVSREKKESFPLTVTSAQKNPTAFYLCASSIQFGQGGTQYFGPGTRLTVL.